The subject of this entry is one T cell receptor (beta chain). This clone came up a few times. Which antigen it targets is not known. It has no much larger one-base neighbor in the sample; base qualities were not kept. This entry is derived from a study of cytomegalovirus exposure and HLA in healthy donors (dated by TCRdb to the late 2010s). Regarding the study in general: The roughly 670 repertoires of the first cohort and the approximately 110 validation repertoires were produced on the same platform, according to a later analysis. The study was designed to test whether signatures of past pathogen exposure could be identified by cataloging public T cell receptors. To predict cytomegalovirus infection status, the study combined high-throughput TCR immunosequencing, statistical association of individual TCRs with disease status, and machine learning. Along with the roughly 670-subject first cohort, a separate validation cohort of about 110 different subjects was used. Paper-wide results and their limitations: Across donors, most TCR sequences were observed very rarely, whereas some public TCRs were present in many individuals. In vitro tests confirmed that a few of the cytomegalovirus-associated TCR beta chains recognize cytomegalovirus antigens. The study gave a list of around 170 TCR beta chains associated with cytomegalovirus. The classifier was reported to diagnose cytomegalovirus status with high specificity and sensitivity in both the original cohort and the validation cohort. The validation cohort had no HLA typing available for a later analysis, so co-occurrence within that cohort was assessed over all 130 or so repertoires. Of the cluster scores, approximately 95% were above 0 in a later analysis, which found that TCRs clustered in the first cohort also tended to co-occur in the 95 to 150 validation repertoires. It was suggested by the authors that the approach could potentially be generalized to other disease states and immunological phenotypes.

Libraries were made using the immunoSEQ multiplex PCR assay. On the study's bioinformatics: To diagnose cytomegalovirus status from the catalog of TCR beta chain sequences, a statistical classification framework was built. TCRdb took this table from immuneACCESS and kept in-frame rearrangements with V and J called. Such tables lack part of the clones; where checked against another copy, unresolved V genes explain under half of the gap, and the rest is unexplained. D and trimming come from the DNA, and the V and J calls and clone size come from that table. The sample profile shows about 260,000 clones; about 92% of them were found once. The ten largest clones take up just over 3% of the sample. The donors belonged to the validation cohort of 90 to 150 subjects, which was separate from the approximately 610-subject first cohort. The CDR3, from cysteine to phenylalanine, totals 15 residues. Left in the record is the CDR3 DNA by itself, 45 bases read in frame from the first base. The trim is 5 bases for V and 0 bases for J, with a gap of 11 bases between the germline ends. Sequences SGHTA (CDR1) and FQGNSA (CDR2) are obtained from the germline V gene.

The TCR sequence derives from a woman younger than 45 in good health and CMV-seronegative. The sequenced material came from PBMCs. The chain is made from TRBV7-2 and TRBJ2-1; the D gene is unclear. The DNA sequence is TGTGCCAGCAGCCTCCGATGGAGCTCCTACAATGAGCAGTTCTTC. Its translation reads: CASSLRWSSYNEQFF.